Given below is one T cell receptor (beta chain) in context. In Cohort 3, a recovered donor had either two negative PCRs, clearance, or symptom resolution. The record originates from a study of blood T cell repertoires in COVID-19. The germline CDR1 and CDR2 sequences are SGHRS and YFSETQ. V lost 4 bases and J lost 5, with 18 bases in between. The CDR3 is made up of 16 amino acids. Clones were sequenced by immunoSEQ multiplex PCR, and TCRdb holds only the in-frame ones, with some missing. Among fewer than 350,000 clones listed, around nine tenths were seen once. The sequence derives from a man aged 55-75 years who had recovered from COVID-19. V gene TRBV5-1 combines with J gene TRBJ1-4; D remains ambiguous. The sequencing input was PBMCs or T cells enriched from blood (not recorded which). CDR3 in DNA: TGCGCCAGCAGCCCTAACTCGGGTGCAGAAAATGAAAAACTGTTTTTT. It yields the protein CASSPNSGAENEKLFF.